This T cell receptor (beta chain) appears in the sequencing data of a study of cytomegalovirus exposure and HLA in healthy donors (dated by TCRdb to the late 2010s). As for the study more broadly: An earlier analysis of 587 of the donors reported roughly 300 Gb of sequence data and 117 million unique TCR beta sequences from roughly 200 million T cells. All discovery cohort repertoires had been generated using a single sequencing platform. The aim of the study was to test whether cataloging public T cell receptors could identify signatures of past pathogen exposure. A later genetic analysis used genome-wide SNP genotypes for about 65% of the roughly 670 donors, treating that subset as a discovery cohort. The study combined high-throughput TCR immunosequencing, statistical association of individual TCRs with disease status, and machine learning to predict cytomegalovirus infection status. In addition to the first cohort of 500 to 850 subjects, a separate validation cohort of approximately 130 different subjects was used. An early release that covered several hundred HLA-typed donors contained about 300 gigabases of sequencing data and around 80 million unique TCR sequences. Of the 300 to 450 genotyped donors, about 80% fell in the genetic ancestry cluster associated with self-reported Caucasian donors. The study profiled the T cell repertoires of 500 to 800 subjects by immunosequencing and related them to cytomegalovirus serostatus. Donor age, sex, ethnicity and CMV serostatus were compiled together with the repertoire data. The number of typed donors differed by locus: about 629-630 for A, B, C, DRB1 and DQB1; about 520 for DQA1; approximately 600 for DPA1; and some 450 for DPB1. On average, roughly 240,000 unique TCR beta nucleotide sequences were sequenced per donor among about 400 genotyped donors of the cohort, with roughly 18% of those sequences being non-productive. Four or five DR-DQ haplotypes were handled as single units for association and clustering because linkage in the cohort was strong. Both class I and class II loci were covered by HLA typing, at four-digit resolution. An earlier analysis of 587 of the donors applied high-throughput TCR beta sequencing to assess whether each TCR beta V gene segment acted as functional or pseudogenic. Rather than using new phenotypic data, the later analysis identified candidate immune exposures from TCR beta sequences and from how often those sequences occurred across donors. A later analysis re-analyzed previously published TCR beta repertoires from 500 to 700 donors and added high-resolution HLA genotyping to study TCR occurrence patterns. General conclusions and limits of the study: While some public TCRs were present in many individuals, most TCR sequences turned up only very rarely across donors. Because some donors lacked HLA typing at each locus, the association tests relied only on the typed subset. Assigning TCR associations to individual alleles was difficult when HLA alleles, especially DR and DQ, strongly co-occurred. Compared with the roughly 600-donor mean, donors in an Asian-associated ancestry cluster had fewer N-insertions in productive TCRs, according to a later genetic analysis. Cytomegalovirus status was reported to be diagnosed by the classifier with high specificity and sensitivity in both the original and validation cohorts. An earlier analysis of several hundred of the donors showed that most TCR beta V segments appeared in productive rearrangements either about 87% or about 30% of the time, which broadly matched IMGT annotations. The earlier analysis of some 540 of the donors excluded some 16 rarely observed V segments, including chromosome 9 orphons, because counts were too low. Most CMV-associated TCR beta chains appeared to be HLA-restricted in a later analysis, and the HLA associations seemed to be driven largely by CMV exposure. Linkage disequilibrium might explain the correlated functional status among segregating V segments, but an unknown experimental factor could not be excluded. In this cohort, only TCR beta chains were sequenced, and detectable features were limited by the absence of alpha or paired-chain data. In a later analysis, several top co-occurrence clusters were reported to appear linked to parvovirus B19, influenza, CMV and Epstein-Barr virus. A group of highly shared sequence variants was considered likely to be a technical artifact of the sequencing pipeline. Some IMGT-functional V segments, including TRBV6-2 and TRBV6-3, could not be distinguished by the 87-base-pair reads and were therefore excluded. At a false discovery rate of 0.05, a later analysis linked fewer than 20,000 TCR beta sequences to specific HLA alleles. The authors suggested that the approach could potentially be extended to other disease states and immunological phenotypes. A later genetic analysis associated a missense DCLRE1C variant with V-gene and J-gene trimming of TCR beta chains, and an independent cohort replicated the association. According to a later analysis, TCR association rates differed among HLA loci, with DRB1 alleles showing the most associated TCRs and HLA-C alleles showing the fewest. The study gave a list of roughly 150 TCR beta chains associated with cytomegalovirus. CMV serostatus was the only immune exposure information available for the cohort. A further reported finding was that TCR beta sequences accurately predicted the HLA-A and HLA-B alleles for most subjects in the first cohort. Three of the identified cytomegalovirus-associated TCR beta chains were confirmed in vitro to be specific for cytomegalovirus antigens. In a later analysis, HLA-associated TCR beta chains showed more clonal expansion and lower generation probabilities than non-associated chains that were equally common. The presence/absence analyses assumed that sequencing depth was roughly uniform across donors, and that assumption may not be true.

V is pared back by 6 bases and J by 8 bases, with 20 bases lying between the germline termini. CDR1 and CDR2 (MNHEY, SVGAGI) derive from the germline V gene. The CDR3 numbers 15 residues from cysteine through phenylalanine. Only the CDR3 DNA is retained, 45 bases long and in frame from the first base. About this clone itself: The specificity of this receptor is unknown. No base quality values were provided; no much bigger clone lies one nucleotide off.

In total, approximately 700 healthy bone marrow donors made up the cohort. At the time of sampling, every cohort member was nominally healthy, though immune exposures that went unrecorded were likely present. The donor tested CMV seronegative, placing the donor among the 350 or so seronegative members of the cohort. A peripheral blood sample was provided by each donor, and peripheral blood mononuclear cells were used for TCR beta sequencing. The Qiagen DNeasy Blood Extraction Kit was used to extract genomic DNA from the blood cell samples. To prepare the library, the immunoSEQ multiplex PCR assay was applied. For the multiplex PCR, a mixture combining 60 forward primers for TCR Vbeta segments and 13 reverse primers for TCR Jbeta segments was used. Amplification of the CDR3 region of rearranged TCR beta genes was performed with a multiplex PCR assay on genomic DNA. The amplified TCR beta libraries were sequenced on the Illumina HiSeq System as 87-base-pair reads. As for how the authors treated the data: Across the roughly 700 repertoires, a later analysis counted some 80 million unique TCR beta chains, 9 million to 14 million of which were shared by at least two donors. To remove PCR and sequencing errors, raw reads were error-corrected and collapsed into unique sequences using a nearest-neighbor algorithm that merged closely related sequences. CDR3 sequences were aligned to IMGT reference sequences to assign V, D and J gene segments. For a sequence to be retained, a match of at least six nucleotides was required to both a V gene segment and a J gene segment. Rearrangements were classified as productive when the CDR3 lacked stop codons and remained in frame with V and J, and all other rearrangements were classified as non-productive. CDR3 was defined according to IMGT convention as the region running from the second conserved V-encoded cysteine to the conserved J-encoded phenylalanine. In an earlier analysis of roughly 610 of the donors, sequences lacking an unambiguous match to a single V gene segment were excluded. An earlier analysis of just under 600 of the donors called V segments functional above 56.7% productive rearrangements and segregating when the between-donor standard deviation exceeded 5%. A statistical classification framework was developed to diagnose cytomegalovirus status using the catalog of TCR beta chain sequences. In a later analysis, V and J genes were assigned by comparing TCR nucleotide sequences against IMGT/GENE-DB human TR gene sequences. Using the TCRdist pipeline, a later analysis assigned CDR3 sequences along with most-parsimonious VDJ recombination scenarios. In a later analysis, every TCR beta chain was defined by the combination of its CDR3 amino acid sequence and its V-gene family, and reads without a unique V-gene family were dropped. In a later analysis, around 650 highly shared, low-generation-probability nucleotide sequences were removed to address suspected cross-contamination and a sequencing artifact. For each public chain, a later analysis derived a clonal expansion index from normalized ranks of inferred template counts within each repertoire. A later analysis computed generation probabilities with a VDJ recombination model fitted to out-of-frame rearrangements, and checked the results against IGoR. In a later analysis, TCR-TCR, TCR-HLA and TCR-CMV co-occurrence was scored with hypergeometric tests, and a repertoire-size bias correction was applied to TCR pairs. To estimate false discovery rates, a later analysis permuted the HLA or CMV assignments 20 times. In a later analysis, co-occurring TCRs were grouped with DBSCAN, and TCRdist sequence similarity was added when clustering was performed within HLA-allele-positive subsets. Co-occurrence clustering excluded repertoires with fewer than 30,000 or more than 120,000 public chains, plus five with anomalous nucleotide sharing. TCRdb holds this immuneACCESS table with in-frame rearrangements only. Some clones are missing; in checked studies, unresolved V genes explain under half, and the rest has no known cause. V, J and clone size reflect that table, while D and trimming were determined from the DNA. For this sample there are 130,000 or so clones; over 70% appear just once. The ten largest clonotypes hold about 1.5% of the sample.

This TCR was recovered from a woman younger than 30 in good health and CMV-seronegative. The source material was PBMCs. In this chain, TRBV6-5 is recombined with TRBJ1-5; TRBD1 is perhaps the D gene, given 5 matching bases. The nucleotide sequence is given as TGTGCCAGCAGGGTGGGGCCAGGGAACTACGAGCCCCAGCATTTT. It codes for CASRVGPGNYEPQHF.